This T cell receptor beta chain was identified in a study of post-analysis software for immune sequencing data. Overall study context: Relapsing-remitting, secondary progressive and progressive-relapsing multiple sclerosis courses were included. General study findings and limits: When patients were compared with controls, a handful of TRBV segments were more frequent, TRBV5-6, TRBV5-1 and TRBV20-1 among them. People with multiple sclerosis had a significantly lower normalized Chao1 diversity than controls did.

This clonotype was seen a handful of times. Its specificity is unknown. Included in the TCR beta cDNA libraries were unique molecular identifiers. TCRdb ran MiXCR on the PCR reads and lists one entry per CDR3 protein. The table has around 500,000 distinct CDR3 sequences, around 34% seen once. This CDR3 is 15 amino acids long. V was clipped by 2 bases and J by 5 bases, with 13 bases between them. CDR1 and CDR2 from the germline V gene are ENHRY and SYGVKD. The chain joins TRBV10-3 to TRBJ2-1; D perhaps matches TRBD2 (6 bases). The sample comprised blood. This TCR came from a girl between 2 and 17 years old with multiple sclerosis. Here the CDR3 DNA reads TGTGCCATCAGTGAGCAGACTAGAGGAGACAATGAGCAGTTCTTC. This gives the protein CAISEQTRGDNEQFF.